These T cell receptor beta chains were read from a single sample in a study of cytomegalovirus exposure and HLA in healthy donors. The table came from immunoSEQ multiplex PCR; TCRdb's copy has only in-frame clones and leaves some out. The sample holds about 160,000 clones; about 85% are singletons and the top ten take 1%. Source material: PBMCs. The receptors come from a boy aged 2 to 9 in good health and CMV-seronegative. Both conserved end residues are part of each CDR3. D genes are given only for firm matches. Some rows have no size entry. The others give once, few or many, or a class for an expanded clone.

V	size	D	J	DNA	CDR3
TRBV7-2	.	TRBD2	TRBJ2-5	TGTGCCAGCAGCTTAGACGGCGGGGGGGCCCGAAAGACCCAGTACTTC	CASSLDGGGARKTQYF
TRBV28	.	TRBD1	TRBJ2-7	TGTGCCAGCAGTACCACAGGGGCCCCCTACGAGCAGTACTTC	CASSTTGAPYEQYF
TRBV5-1	once	.	TRBJ1-2	TGCGCCAGCAGCTTGGAGGTCGGGCAGGGAAAGTATGGCTACACCTTC	CASSLEVGQGKYGYTF
TRBV6-5	.	.	TRBJ2-7	TGTGCCAGCAGCCGATCCCTCGGGACTTACTACGAGCAGTACTTC	CASSRSLGTYYEQYF
TRBV27	once	.	TRBJ1-1	TGTGCCAGCAGTTTAGATGTGGGGAGTGAAGCTTTCTTT	CASSLDVGSEAFF
TRBV9	.	TRBD2	TRBJ2-4	TGTGCCCCCCTTCCGGGGGGGCCCTGGATTATATGTAACATTCAGTACTTC	CAPLPGGPWIICNIQYF
TRBV5-1	.	.	TRBJ2-1	TGCGCCAGCAGCTTCCGGACTGGCAATGAGCAGTTCTTC	CASSFRTGNEQFF
TRBV4-1	.	TRBD2	TRBJ2-5	TGCGCCAGCAGGGCGATAGCGGGACAAGAGACCCAGTACTTC	CASRAIAGQETQYF
TRBV28	.	.	TRBJ2-7	TGTGCCAGCAGCGTAGCGGATACAAACTACGAGCAGTACTTC	CASSVADTNYEQYF
TRBV6-5	.	.	TRBJ2-7	TGTGCCAGCAGTTACTTCAGAGGGAGCTCCTACGAGCAGTACTTC	CASSYFRGSSYEQYF
TRBV5-1	.	TRBD1	TRBJ1-1	TGCGCCAGCAGCTTGGGAGGACAGGGGGCCTACACTGAAGCCTTCTTT	CASSLGGQGAYTEAFF
TRBV9	.	TRBD1	TRBJ1-3	TGTGCCAGCAGCGGACTCTCCGGGACAGCAAACACCATATATTTT	CASSGLSGTANTIYF
TRBV28	.	TRBD1	TRBJ1-2	TGTGCCAGCAGGCCCTATGGGACAGGGCGCTATGGCTACACCTTC	CASRPYGTGRYGYTF
TRBV27	.	.	TRBJ1-2	TGTGCCAGCCCTGGGGGGAGTTTCTATGGCTACACCTTC	CASPGGSFYGYTF
TRBV6-6	few	.	TRBJ2-3	TGTGCCAGCAGCAACCTAAAGGGGACGCAGTATTTT	CASSNLKGTQYF
TRBV4-1	.	.	TRBJ1-3	TGCGCCAGCAGCCAAGGACTCTACGGAGAATGGCCTGGAAACACCATATATTTT	CASSQGLYGEWPGNTIYF
TRBV9	.	.	TRBJ2-5	TGTGCCAGCAGCTCCAGAGGGGAGGTTAGGGAGACCCAGTACTTC	CASSSRGEVRETQYF
TRBV18	few	.	TRBJ1-5	TGTGCCAGCTCACCACCGGGCAGCAATCAGCCCCAGCATTTT	CASSPPGSNQPQHF
TRBV5-4	.	TRBD2	TRBJ2-7	TGTGCCAGCAGCTTGTTGGGGACTAACCCCTACGAGCAGTACTTC	CASSLLGTNPYEQYF
TRBV6-4	.	.	TRBJ1-2	TGTGCCAGCAGCAGTGGGGAGAACTATGGCTACACCTTC	CASSSGENYGYTF
TRBV2	.	.	TRBJ1-4	TGTGCCAGCAGTGAAGGGCGGTGGGGGGGGGCGTTTTTT	CASSEGRWGGAFF
TRBV5-6	.	TRBD1	TRBJ1-2	TGTGCCAGCAAAGGCCTCGGGACAGACTATGGCTACACCTTC	CASKGLGTDYGYTF
TRBV27	.	TRBD2	TRBJ2-1	TGTGCCAGCAGTTCTCGGACTAGCGGGAGGGACAATGAGCAGTTCTTC	CASSSRTSGRDNEQFF
TRBV30	.	.	TRBJ1-2	TGTGCCTGGAGTCGACCCCCCGAGGGTGGCTATGGCTACACCTTC	CAWSRPPEGGYGYTF